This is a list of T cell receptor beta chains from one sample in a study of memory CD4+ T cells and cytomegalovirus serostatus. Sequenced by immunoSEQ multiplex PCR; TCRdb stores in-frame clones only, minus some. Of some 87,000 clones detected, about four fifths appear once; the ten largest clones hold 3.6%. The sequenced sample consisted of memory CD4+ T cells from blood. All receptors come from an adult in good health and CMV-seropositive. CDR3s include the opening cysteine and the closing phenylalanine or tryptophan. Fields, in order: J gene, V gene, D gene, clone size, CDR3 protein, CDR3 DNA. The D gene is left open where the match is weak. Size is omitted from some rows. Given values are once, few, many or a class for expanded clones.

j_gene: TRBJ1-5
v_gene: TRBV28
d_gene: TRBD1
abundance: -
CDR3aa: CASSSSPGTGHQPQHF
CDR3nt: TGTGCCAGCAGTTCCTCCCCCGGGACAGGGCATCAGCCCCAGCATTTT

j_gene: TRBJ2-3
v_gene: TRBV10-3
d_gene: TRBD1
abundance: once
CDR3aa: CATYGQGAKDTQYF
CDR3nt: TGTGCCACCTACGGACAGGGGGCGAAAGATACGCAGTATTTT

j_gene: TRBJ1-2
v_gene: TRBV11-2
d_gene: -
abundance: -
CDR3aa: CASSLDTRTYGYTF
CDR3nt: TGTGCCAGCAGCTTAGATACCAGAACCTATGGCTACACCTTC

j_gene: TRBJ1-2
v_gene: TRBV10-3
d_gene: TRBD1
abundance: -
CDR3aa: CAIRVNRGGYTF
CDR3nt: TGTGCCATCAGGGTTAACAGGGGTGGCTACACCTTC

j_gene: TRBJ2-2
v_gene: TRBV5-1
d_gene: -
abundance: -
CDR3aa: CASGQGNTGELFF
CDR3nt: TGCGCCAGCGGGCAGGGAAACACCGGGGAGCTGTTTTTT

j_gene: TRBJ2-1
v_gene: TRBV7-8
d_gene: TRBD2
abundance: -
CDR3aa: CASSLDWVSGDGDNEQFF
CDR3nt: TGTGCCAGCAGCTTGGATTGGGTTAGCGGGGATGGGGACAATGAGCAGTTCTTC

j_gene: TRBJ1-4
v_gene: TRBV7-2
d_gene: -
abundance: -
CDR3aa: CASSPPLAGTNEKLFF
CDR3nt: TGTGCCAGCAGCCCGCCGCTGGCGGGAACTAATGAAAAACTGTTTTTT

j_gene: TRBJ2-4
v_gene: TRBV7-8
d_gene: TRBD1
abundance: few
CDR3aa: CASSLDRGYIQYF
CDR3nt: TGTGCCAGCAGCTTGGACAGGGGGTACATTCAGTACTTC

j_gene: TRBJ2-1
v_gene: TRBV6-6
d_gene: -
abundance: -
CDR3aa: CASSDRDRNNEQFF
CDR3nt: TGTGCCAGCAGTGACCGGGACCGAAACAATGAGCAGTTCTTC

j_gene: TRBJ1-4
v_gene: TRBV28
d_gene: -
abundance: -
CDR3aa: CASSLGTNDEKLFF
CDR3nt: TGTGCCAGCAGTCTCGGGACCAATGATGAAAAACTGTTTTTT

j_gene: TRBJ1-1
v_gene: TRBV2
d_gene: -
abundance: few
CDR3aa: CASSAFMNTEAFF
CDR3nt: TGTGCCAGCAGCGCCTTCATGAACACTGAAGCTTTCTTT

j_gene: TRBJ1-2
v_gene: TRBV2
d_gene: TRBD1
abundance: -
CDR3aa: CASSERTGGSSGYTF
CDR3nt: TGTGCCAGCAGTGAGAGGACAGGGGGCAGCTCTGGCTACACCTTC

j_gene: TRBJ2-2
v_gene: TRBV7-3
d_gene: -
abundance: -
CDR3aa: CASSKGFPGELFF
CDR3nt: TGTGCCAGCAGCAAAGGTTTCCCCGGGGAGCTGTTTTTT

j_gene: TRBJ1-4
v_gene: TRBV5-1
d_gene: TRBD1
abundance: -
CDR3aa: CASRHEGQGLVGNEKLFF
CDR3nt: TGCGCCAGCCGCCATGAGGGACAGGGTCTTGTTGGCAATGAAAAACTGTTTTTT

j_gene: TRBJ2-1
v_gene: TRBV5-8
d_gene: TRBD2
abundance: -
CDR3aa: CASSLGLASHNEQFF
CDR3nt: TGTGCCAGCAGCTTGGGACTAGCGTCCCACAATGAGCAGTTCTTC

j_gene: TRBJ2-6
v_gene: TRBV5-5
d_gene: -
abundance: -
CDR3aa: CASSLGREGSGANVLTF
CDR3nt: TGTGCCAGCAGCTTGGGGCGCGAGGGCTCCGGGGCCAACGTCCTGACTTTC

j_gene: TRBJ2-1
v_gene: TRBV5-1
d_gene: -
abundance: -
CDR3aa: CASKINRDANRLFF
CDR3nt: TGCGCCAGCAAGATTAACCGGGACGCGAACCGGTTGTTCTTC

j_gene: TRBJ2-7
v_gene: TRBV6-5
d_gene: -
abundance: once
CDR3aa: CASSYGLASDEQYF
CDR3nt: TGTGCCAGCAGTTACGGGCTTGCCTCCGACGAGCAGTACTTC

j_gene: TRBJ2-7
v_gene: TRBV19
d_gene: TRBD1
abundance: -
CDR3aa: CASRLPGTGNHEQYF
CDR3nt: TGTGCCAGTAGGCTCCCCGGGACAGGGAACCACGAGCAGTACTTC

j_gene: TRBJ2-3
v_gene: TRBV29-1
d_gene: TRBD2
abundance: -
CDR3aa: CSVASSGFTDTQYF
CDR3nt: TGCAGCGTGGCCTCTAGCGGGTTCACAGATACGCAGTATTTT

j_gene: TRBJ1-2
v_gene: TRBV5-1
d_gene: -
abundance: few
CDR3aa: CASRITTGTYGYTF
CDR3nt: TGCGCCAGCAGGATAACCACGGGGACCTATGGCTACACCTTC

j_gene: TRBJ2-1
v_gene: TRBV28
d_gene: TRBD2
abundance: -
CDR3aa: CASRGLAGLNEQFF
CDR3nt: TGTGCCAGCAGAGGACTAGCGGGACTAAATGAGCAGTTCTTC

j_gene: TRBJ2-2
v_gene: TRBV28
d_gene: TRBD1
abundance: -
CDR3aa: CASSPPGQGVGGELFF
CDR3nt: TGTGCCAGCAGTCCCCCGGGACAGGGGGTTGGCGGGGAGCTGTTTTTT

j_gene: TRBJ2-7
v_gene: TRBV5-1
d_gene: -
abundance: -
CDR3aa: CASRSDVQSSYEQYF
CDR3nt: TGCGCCAGCAGATCGGACGTCCAGAGCTCCTACGAGCAGTACTTC

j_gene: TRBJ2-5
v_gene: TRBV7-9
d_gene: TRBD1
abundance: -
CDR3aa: CASSADLGQQETQYF
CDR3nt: TGTGCCAGCAGCGCAGACTTGGGACAGCAAGAGACCCAGTACTTC

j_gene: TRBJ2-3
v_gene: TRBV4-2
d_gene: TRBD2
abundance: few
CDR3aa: CASSQPAGGPRTDTQYF
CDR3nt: TGTGCCAGCAGCCAACCAGCGGGAGGGCCACGTACAGATACGCAGTATTTT

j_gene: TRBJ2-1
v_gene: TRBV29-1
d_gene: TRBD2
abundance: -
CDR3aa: CSVTGGSSYNEQFF
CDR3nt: TGCAGCGTTACCGGGGGGAGCTCCTACAATGAGCAGTTCTTC

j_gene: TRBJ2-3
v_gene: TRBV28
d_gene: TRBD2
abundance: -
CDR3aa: CASSLLGSSGSRDTQYF
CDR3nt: TGTGCCAGCAGTTTACTCGGGTCTAGCGGGAGTCGGGATACGCAGTATTTT

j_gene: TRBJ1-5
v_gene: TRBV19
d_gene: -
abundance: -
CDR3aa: CASTKKGRGKVNQPQHF
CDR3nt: TGTGCCAGTACTAAAAAAGGGCGGGGGAAGGTTAATCAGCCCCAGCATTTT

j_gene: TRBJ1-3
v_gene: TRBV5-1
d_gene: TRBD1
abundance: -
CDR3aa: CASSLTGLSGNTIYF
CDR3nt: TGCGCCAGCAGTCTGACAGGGCTCTCTGGAAACACCATATATTTT

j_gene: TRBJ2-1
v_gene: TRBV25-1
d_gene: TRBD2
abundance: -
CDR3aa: CASSYGTSGSYEQFF
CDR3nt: TGTGCCAGCAGTTATGGGACTAGCGGGAGCTATGAGCAGTTCTTC

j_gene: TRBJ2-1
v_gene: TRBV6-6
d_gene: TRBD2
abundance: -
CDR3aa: CASSPTGGYNEQFF
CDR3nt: TGTGCCAGCAGCCCGACGGGGGGATACAATGAGCAGTTCTTC

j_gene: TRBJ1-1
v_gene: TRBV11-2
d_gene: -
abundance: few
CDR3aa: CASSLGGRLTEAFF
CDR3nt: TGTGCCAGCAGCTTAGGGGGTCGGTTAACTGAAGCTTTCTTT

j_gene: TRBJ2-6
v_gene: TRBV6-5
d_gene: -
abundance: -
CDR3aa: CASSSRSGANVLTF
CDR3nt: TGTGCCAGCAGCTCAAGGTCTGGGGCCAACGTCCTGACTTTC

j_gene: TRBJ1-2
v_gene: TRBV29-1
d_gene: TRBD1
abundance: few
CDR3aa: CSVEDLAGGAGGYTF
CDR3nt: TGCAGCGTTGAAGATCTTGCAGGGGGCGCCGGTGGCTACACCTTC

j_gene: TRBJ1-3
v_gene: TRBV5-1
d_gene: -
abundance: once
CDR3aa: CASGPQGLGGGNTIYF
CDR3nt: TGCGCCAGCGGACCCCAGGGGCTCGGGGGAGGAAACACCATATATTTT

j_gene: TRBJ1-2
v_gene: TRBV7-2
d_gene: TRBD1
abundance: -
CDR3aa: CASSFKSQGADYGYTF
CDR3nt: TGTGCCAGCAGCTTTAAATCACAGGGGGCCGACTATGGCTACACCTTC

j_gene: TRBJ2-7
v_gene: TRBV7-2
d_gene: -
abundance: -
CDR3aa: CASSSGLPYEQYF
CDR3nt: TGTGCCAGCAGCTCCGGACTCCCTTACGAGCAGTACTTC

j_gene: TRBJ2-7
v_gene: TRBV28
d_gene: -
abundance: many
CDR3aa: CASSLSREQYF
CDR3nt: TGTGCCAGCAGTTTATCGAGGGAGCAGTACTTC

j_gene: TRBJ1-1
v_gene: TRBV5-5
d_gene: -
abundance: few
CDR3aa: CASSLTYTDGTEAFF
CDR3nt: TGTGCCAGCAGCCTAACTTATACGGACGGGACTGAAGCTTTCTTT

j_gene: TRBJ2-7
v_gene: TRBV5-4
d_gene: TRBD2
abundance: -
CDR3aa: CASSRALAGGPSSYEQYF
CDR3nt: TGTGCCAGCAGCCGGGCACTAGCGGGAGGACCTAGCTCCTACGAGCAGTACTTC

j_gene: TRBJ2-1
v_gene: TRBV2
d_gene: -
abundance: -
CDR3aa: CASSGGLGGPGNEQFF
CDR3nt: TGTGCCAGCAGTGGGGGTCTGGGGGGGCCAGGGAATGAGCAGTTCTTC

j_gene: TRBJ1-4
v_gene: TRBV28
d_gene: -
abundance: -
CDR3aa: CASSLGGASTNEKLFF
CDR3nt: TGTGCCAGCAGTTTAGGGGGGGCCTCAACTAATGAAAAACTGTTTTTT

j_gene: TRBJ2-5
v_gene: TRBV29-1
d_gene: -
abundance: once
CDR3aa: CSVEPLGAGWETQYF
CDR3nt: TGCAGCGTTGAACCTTTAGGGGCCGGGTGGGAGACCCAGTACTTC

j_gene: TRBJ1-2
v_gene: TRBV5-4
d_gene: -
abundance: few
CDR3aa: CASSPDSQGHGGYTF
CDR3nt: TGTGCCAGCAGCCCTGACTCCCAGGGTCATGGAGGCTACACCTTC